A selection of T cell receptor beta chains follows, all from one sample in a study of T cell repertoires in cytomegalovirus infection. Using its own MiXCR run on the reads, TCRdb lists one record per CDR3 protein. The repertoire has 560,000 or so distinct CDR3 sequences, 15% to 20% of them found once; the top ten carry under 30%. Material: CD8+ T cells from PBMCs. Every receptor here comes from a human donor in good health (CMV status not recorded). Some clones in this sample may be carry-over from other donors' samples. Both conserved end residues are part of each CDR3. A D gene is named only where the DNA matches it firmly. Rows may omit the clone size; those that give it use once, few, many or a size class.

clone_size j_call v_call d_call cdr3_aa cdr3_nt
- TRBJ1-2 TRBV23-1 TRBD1 CASSLNRGHGYGYTF TGCGCCAGCAGTCTGAACAGGGGGCACGGCTATGGCTACACCTTC
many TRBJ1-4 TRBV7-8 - CASSPRAYTNEKLFF TGTGCCAGCAGCCCCCGGGCATACACTAATGAAAAACTGTTTTTT
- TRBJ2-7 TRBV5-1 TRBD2 CASSLRRGADEQYF TGCGCCAGCAGCTTGAGGCGGGGGGCGGACGAGCAGTACTTC
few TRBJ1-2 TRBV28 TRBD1 CASSPVEGAAYGYTF TGTGCCAGCAGCCCAGTGGAGGGGGCGGCCTATGGCTACACCTTC
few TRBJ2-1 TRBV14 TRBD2 CASSQYSGSGNEQFF TGTGCCAGCAGCCAATATAGCGGGAGTGGTAATGAGCAGTTCTTC
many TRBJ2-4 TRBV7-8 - CASTNLPGGQGVMLGQRYIQYF TGTGCCAGCACCAACCTCCCCGGGGGCCAGGGGGTCATGTTAGGCCAGAGATACATTCAGTACTTC
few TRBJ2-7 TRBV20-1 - CSARPGFYEQYF TGCAGTGCTAGACCCGGATTCTACGAGCAGTACTTC
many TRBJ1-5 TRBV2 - CASRTRGGGQPQHF TGTGCCAGCAGGACTAGGGGGGGAGGGCAGCCCCAGCATTTT
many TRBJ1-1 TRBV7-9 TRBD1 CASSLATPGQEAFF TGTGCCAGCAGCTTAGCAACCCCGGGACAGGAAGCTTTCTTT
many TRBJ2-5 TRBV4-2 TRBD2 CASSQVTSGGAGETQYF TGTGCCAGCAGCCAAGTGACTAGCGGGGGGGCTGGTGAGACCCAGTACTTC
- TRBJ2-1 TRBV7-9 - CASSFEGLTYNEQFF TGTGCCAGCAGCTTTGAAGGACTAACCTACAATGAGCAGTTCTTC
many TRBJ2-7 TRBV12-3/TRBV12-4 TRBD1 CASRPSTGITYEQYF TGTGCCAGCAGGCCTTCGACAGGGATAACCTACGAGCAGTACTTC
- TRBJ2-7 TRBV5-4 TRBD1 CASSEPGTGGEFLSYEQYF TGTGCCAGCAGCGAGCCCGGGACAGGGGGAGAGTTCCTCTCCTACGAGCAGTACTTC
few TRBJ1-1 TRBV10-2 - CASSEGVAEAFF TGCGCCAGCAGTGAAGGGGTGGCTGAAGCTTTCTTT
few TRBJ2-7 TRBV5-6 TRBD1 CASTTGQVSHEQYF TGTGCCAGCACCACGGGACAGGTTTCCCACGAGCAGTACTTC
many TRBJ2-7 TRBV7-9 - CASSLREAGSTYEQYF TGTGCCAGCAGCTTAAGGGAGGCGGGATCGACCTACGAGCAGTACTTC
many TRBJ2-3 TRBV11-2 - CASRFQVLPRDTQYF TGTGCCAGCCGTTTTCAGGTCCTTCCCAGAGATACGCAGTATTTT
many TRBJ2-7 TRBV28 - CASSFGDEQYF TGTGCCAGCAGTTTCGGGGACGAGCAGTACTTC
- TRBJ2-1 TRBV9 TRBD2 CASSANPDSGGRYNEQFF TGTGCCAGCAGCGCAAATCCTGATAGCGGGGGGAGATACAATGAGCAGTTCTTC
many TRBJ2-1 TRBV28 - CASSLQVENNEQFF TGTGCCAGCAGTTTACAGGTAGAGAACAATGAGCAGTTCTTC
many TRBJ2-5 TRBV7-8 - CASSRFAGQETQYF TGTGCCAGCAGCAGATTTGCGGGGCAAGAGACCCAGTACTTC
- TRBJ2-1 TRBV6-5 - CASIGGVNEQFF TGTGCCAGCATCGGGGGAGTCAATGAGCAGTTCTTC
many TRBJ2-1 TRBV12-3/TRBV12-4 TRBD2 CASSWTSGVDNEQFF TGTGCCAGCAGTTGGACTAGCGGCGTCGACAATGAGCAGTTCTTC
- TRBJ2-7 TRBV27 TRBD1 CASKGTYDRDPYEQYF TGTGCCAGCAAGGGGACATACGACAGGGACCCCTACGAGCAGTACTTC
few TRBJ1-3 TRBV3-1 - CASSPKVGNSGNTIYF TGTGCCAGCAGCCCGAAGGTAGGAAACTCTGGAAACACCATATATTTT
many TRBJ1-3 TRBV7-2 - CASSLVDVGNTIYF TGTGCCAGCAGCTTAGTCGACGTAGGAAACACCATATATTTT
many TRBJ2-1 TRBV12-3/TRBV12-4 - CASRAPDSFEQFF TGTGCCAGCAGGGCCCCGGACAGTTTTGAGCAGTTCTTC
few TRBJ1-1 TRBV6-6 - CASSLRWEGLNTEAFF TGTGCCAGCAGTCTTCGTTGGGAGGGGCTGAACACTGAAGCTTTCTTT
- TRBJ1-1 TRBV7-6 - CDSSLALRTEAFF TGTGACAGCAGCTTAGCCCTCCGGACTGAAGCTTTCTTT
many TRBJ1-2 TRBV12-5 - CASGLSDRSYGYTF TGTGCTAGTGGTTTGTCGGACAGATCCTATGGCTACACCTTC
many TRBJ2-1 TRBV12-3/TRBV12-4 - CASSFKDRYHEQFF TGTGCCAGCAGTTTCAAGGACAGATACCATGAGCAGTTCTTC
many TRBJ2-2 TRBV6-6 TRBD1 CASSYLIGQGSSGELFF TGTGCCAGCAGTTACCTAATAGGACAGGGATCTTCCGGGGAGCTGTTTTTT
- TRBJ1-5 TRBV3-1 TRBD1 CASSQEGGVPQHF TGTGCCAGCAGCCAAGAAGGGGGCGTGCCCCAGCATTTT
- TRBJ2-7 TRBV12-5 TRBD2 CASGLVILAGASYEQYF TGTGCTAGTGGTTTGGTCATCTTAGCGGGGGCCTCCTACGAGCAGTACTTC
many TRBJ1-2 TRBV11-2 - CASSLVWSSYGYTF TGTGCCAGCAGCTTAGTGTGGTCCTCCTATGGCTACACCTTC
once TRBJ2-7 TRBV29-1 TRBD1 CSVVPGQGASTPYETYF TGCAGCGTGGTTCCGGGACAGGGGGCTTCCACCCCCTACGAGACGTACTTC
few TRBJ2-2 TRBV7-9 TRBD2 CASSPSGRVTGELFF TGTGCCAGCAGCCCTAGCGGGAGGGTTACCGGGGAGCTGTTTTTT
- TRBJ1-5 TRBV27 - CASSSKGNNQPQHF TGTGCCAGCAGTTCCAAGGGAAACAATCAGCCCCAGCATTTT
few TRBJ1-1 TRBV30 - CAWNPGKTEAFF TGTGCCTGGAACCCAGGGAAGACTGAAGCTTTCTTT
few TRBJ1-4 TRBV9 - CASSVRPATNEKLFF TGTGCCAGCAGCGTCAGACCCGCAACTAATGAAAAACTGTTTTTT
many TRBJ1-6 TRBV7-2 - CASSLKNLHSPLHF TGTGCCAGCAGCTTAAAAAATCTCCATTCACCCCTCCACTTT
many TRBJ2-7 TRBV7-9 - CASSLAPGFGEQYF TGTGCCAGCAGCTTAGCGCCGGGGTTCGGCGAGCAGTACTTC
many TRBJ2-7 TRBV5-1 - CASSSRGALAYEQYF TGCGCCAGCAGTTCGAGGGGGGCTTTGGCCTACGAGCAGTACTTC
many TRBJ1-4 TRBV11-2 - CASSSLAAGANEKLFF TGTGCCAGCAGCTCCCTGGCCGCAGGGGCTAATGAAAAACTGTTTTTT
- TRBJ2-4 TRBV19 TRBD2 CASSLSGIPLGAKNIQYF TGTGCCAGTAGTTTAAGCGGGATCCCTCTAGGTGCCAAAAACATTCAGTACTTC
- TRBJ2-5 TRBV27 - CASSPGDLDSGETQYF TGTGCCAGCAGCCCAGGAGACTTGGACTCGGGAGAGACCCAGTACTTC
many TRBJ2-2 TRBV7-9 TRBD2 CASSYLAGVTGELFF TGTGCCAGCAGCTACCTAGCGGGAGTGACCGGGGAGCTGTTTTTT
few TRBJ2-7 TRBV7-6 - CASSFGPAGDSYEQYF TGTGCCAGCAGCTTCGGTCCAGCAGGGGATAGCTACGAGCAGTACTTC
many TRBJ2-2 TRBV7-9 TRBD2 CALPGGMNTGELFF TGTGCCCTCCCGGGGGGAATGAACACCGGGGAGCTGTTTTTT
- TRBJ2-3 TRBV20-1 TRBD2 CSATSGGNTDTQYF TGCAGTGCCACGAGCGGGGGGAACACAGATACGCAGTATTTT
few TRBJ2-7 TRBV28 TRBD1 CASSFPRTGGGEEQYF TGTGCCAGCAGTTTCCCTAGGACAGGGGGGGGGGAGGAGCAGTACTTC
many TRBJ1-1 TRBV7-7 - CASSLDRASEAFF TGTGCCAGCAGCTTAGACAGGGCGTCTGAAGCTTTCTTT
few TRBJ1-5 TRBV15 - CATSRDRSGTGVGQPQHF TGTGCCACCAGCAGAGATCGAAGTGGAACGGGAGTAGGTCAGCCCCAGCATTTT